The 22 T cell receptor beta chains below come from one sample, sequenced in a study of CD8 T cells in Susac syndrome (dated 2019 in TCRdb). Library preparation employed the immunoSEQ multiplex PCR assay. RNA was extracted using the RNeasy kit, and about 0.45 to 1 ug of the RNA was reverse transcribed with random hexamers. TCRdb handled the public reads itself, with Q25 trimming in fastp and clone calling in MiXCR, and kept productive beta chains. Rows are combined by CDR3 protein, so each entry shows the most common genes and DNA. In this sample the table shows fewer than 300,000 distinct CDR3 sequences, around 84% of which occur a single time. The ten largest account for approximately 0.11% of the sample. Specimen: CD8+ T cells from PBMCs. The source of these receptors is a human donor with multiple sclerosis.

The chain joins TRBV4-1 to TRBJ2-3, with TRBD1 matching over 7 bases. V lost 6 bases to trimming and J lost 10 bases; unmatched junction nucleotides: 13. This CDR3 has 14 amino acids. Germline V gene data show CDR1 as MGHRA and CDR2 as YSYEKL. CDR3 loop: CASRDTGERDPQYF. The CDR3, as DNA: TGCGCCAGCAGAGATACAGGGGAGCGTGATCCGCAGTATTTT.

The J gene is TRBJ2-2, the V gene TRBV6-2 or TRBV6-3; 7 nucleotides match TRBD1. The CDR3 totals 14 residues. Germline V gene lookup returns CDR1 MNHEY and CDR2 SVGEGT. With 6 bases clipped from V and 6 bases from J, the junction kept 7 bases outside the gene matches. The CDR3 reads CASSQNTGAGELFF. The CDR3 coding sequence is TGTGCCAGCAGCCAAAATACAGGGGCCGGGGAGCTGTTTTTT.

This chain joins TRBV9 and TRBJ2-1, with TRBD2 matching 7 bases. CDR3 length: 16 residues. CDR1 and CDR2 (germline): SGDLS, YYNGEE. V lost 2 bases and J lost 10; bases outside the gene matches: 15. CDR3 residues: CASSVGGRGGFREQFF. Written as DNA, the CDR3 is TGTGCCAGCAGCGTGGGAGGGCGGGGAGGCTTCCGGGAGCAGTTCTTC.

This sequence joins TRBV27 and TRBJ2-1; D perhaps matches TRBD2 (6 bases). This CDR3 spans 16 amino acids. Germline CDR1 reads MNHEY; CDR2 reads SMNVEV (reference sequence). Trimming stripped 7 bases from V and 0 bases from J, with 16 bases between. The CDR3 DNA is TGTGCCAGCAAGGTTTGGGCGGGAAGCTCCTACAATGAGCAGTTCTTC. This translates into CASKVWAGSSYNEQFF.

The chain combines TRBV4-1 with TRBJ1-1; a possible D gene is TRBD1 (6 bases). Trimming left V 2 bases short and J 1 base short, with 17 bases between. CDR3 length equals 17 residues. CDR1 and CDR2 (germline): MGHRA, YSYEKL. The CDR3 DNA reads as TGCGCCAGCAGCCAACGAGGAAGGGGGGGAGAGAACACTGAAGCTTTCTTT. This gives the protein CASSQRGRGGENTEAFF.

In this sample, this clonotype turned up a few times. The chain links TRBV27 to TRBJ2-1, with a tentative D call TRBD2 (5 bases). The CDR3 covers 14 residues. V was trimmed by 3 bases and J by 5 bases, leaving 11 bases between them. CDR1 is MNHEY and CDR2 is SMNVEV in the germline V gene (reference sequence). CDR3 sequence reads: CASSLRTGNNEQFF. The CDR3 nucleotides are TGTGCCAGCAGTTTGAGGACGGGAAACAATGAGCAGTTCTTC.

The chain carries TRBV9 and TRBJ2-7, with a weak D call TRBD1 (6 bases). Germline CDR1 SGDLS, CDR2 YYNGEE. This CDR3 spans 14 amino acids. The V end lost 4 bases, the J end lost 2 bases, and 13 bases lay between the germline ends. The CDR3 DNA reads TGTGCCAGCAGCCCCCAGGACAGCCCCTACGAGCAGTACTTC. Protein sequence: CASSPQDSPYEQYF.

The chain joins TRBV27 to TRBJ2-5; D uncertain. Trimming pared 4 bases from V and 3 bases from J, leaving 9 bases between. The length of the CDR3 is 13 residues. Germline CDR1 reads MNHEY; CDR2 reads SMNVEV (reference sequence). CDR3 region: CASSSRSKETQYF. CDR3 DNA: TGTGCCAGCAGTTCTAGGAGTAAAGAGACCCAGTACTTC.

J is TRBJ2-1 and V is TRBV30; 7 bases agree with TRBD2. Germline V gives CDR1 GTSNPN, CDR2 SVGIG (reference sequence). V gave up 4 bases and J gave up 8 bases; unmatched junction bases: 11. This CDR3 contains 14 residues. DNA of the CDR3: TGTGCCTGGACACGGCGGGAGAGTTTCCATGAGCAGTTCTTC. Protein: CAWTRRESFHEQFF.

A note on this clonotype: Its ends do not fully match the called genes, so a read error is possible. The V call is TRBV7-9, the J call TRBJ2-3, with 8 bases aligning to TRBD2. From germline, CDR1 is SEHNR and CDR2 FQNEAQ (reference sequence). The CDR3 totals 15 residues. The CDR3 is CASSGSGVDTNTQYF. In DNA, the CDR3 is TGTGCCAGCAGCGGTAGCGGGGTAGACACAAATACGCAGTATTTT.

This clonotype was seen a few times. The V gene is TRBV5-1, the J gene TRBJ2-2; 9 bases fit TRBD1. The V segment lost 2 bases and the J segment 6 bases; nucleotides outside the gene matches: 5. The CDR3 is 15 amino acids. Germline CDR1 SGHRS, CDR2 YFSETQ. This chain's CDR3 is CASSFGTGIAGELFF. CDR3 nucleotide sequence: TGCGCCAGCAGCTTTGGGACAGGGATTGCCGGGGAGCTGTTTTTT. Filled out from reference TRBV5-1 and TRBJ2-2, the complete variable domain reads KAGVTQTPRYLIKTRGQQVTLSCSPISGHRSVSWYQQTPGQGLQFLFEYFSETQRNKGNFPGRFSGRQFSNSRSEMNVSTLELGDSALYLCASSFGTGIAGELFFGEGSRLTVL.

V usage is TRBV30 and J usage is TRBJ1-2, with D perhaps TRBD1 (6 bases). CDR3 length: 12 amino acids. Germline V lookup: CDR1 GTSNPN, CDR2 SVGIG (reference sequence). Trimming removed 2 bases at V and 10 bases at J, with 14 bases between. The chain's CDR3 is CAWSLGGGTYTF. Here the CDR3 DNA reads TGTGCCTGGAGTCTCGGGGGGGGCACCTACACCTTC.

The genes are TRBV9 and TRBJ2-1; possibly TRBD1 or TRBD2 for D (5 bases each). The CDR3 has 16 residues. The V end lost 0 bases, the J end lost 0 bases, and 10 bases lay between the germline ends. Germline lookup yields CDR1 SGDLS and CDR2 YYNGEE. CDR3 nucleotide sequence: TGTGCCAGCAGCGTAGGGGGGATAGCCTCCTACAATGAGCAGTTCTTC. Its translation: CASSVGGIASYNEQFF.

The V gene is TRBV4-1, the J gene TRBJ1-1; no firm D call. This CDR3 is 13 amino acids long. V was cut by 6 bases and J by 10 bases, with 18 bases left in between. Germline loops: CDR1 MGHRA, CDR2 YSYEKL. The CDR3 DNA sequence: TGCGCCAGCAGTCCCGACTTCGGGAGTGGAGCTTTCTTT. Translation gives CASSPDFGSGAFF.

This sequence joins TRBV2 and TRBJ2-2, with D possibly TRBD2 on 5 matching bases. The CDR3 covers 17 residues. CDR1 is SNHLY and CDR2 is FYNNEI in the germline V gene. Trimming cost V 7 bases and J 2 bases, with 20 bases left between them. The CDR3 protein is CASNFSPDRTNTGELFF. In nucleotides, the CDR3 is TGTGCCAGCAACTTTTCCCCTGACCGGACTAACACCGGGGAGCTGTTTTTT.

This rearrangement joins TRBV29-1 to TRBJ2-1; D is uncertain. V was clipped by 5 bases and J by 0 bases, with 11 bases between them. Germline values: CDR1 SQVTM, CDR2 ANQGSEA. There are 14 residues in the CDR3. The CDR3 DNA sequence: TGCAGCGTTCATCCGGAAAGCTCCTACAATGAGCAGTTCTTC. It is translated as CSVHPESSYNEQFF.

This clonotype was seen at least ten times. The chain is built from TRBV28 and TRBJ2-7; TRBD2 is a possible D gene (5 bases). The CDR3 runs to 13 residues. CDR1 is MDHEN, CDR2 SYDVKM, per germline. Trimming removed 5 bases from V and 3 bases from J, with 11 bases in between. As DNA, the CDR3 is TGTGCCAGCAGTCCCGGAGGCAGCTACGAGCAGTACTTC. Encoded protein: CASSPGGSYEQYF.

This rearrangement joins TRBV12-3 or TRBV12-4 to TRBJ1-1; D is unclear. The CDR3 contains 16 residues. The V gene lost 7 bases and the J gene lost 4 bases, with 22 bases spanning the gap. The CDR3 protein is CASTSTIREGSTEAFF. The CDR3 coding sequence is TGTGCCAGCACCTCAACCATACGGGAGGGAAGCACTGAAGCTTTCTTT.

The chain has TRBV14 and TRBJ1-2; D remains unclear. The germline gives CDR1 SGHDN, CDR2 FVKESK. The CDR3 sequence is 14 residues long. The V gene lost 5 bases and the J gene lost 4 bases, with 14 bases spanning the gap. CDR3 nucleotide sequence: TGTGCCAGCAGCAAACGAGGGTTCCTCTATGGCTACACCTTC. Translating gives CASSKRGFLYGYTF.

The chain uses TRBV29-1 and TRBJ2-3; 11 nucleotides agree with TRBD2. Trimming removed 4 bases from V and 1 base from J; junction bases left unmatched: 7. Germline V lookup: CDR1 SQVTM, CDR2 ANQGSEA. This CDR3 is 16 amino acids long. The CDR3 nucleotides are TGCAGCGTTGCCGGATTGACTAGCGGGGGCACAGATACGCAGTATTTT. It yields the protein CSVAGLTSGGTDTQYF.

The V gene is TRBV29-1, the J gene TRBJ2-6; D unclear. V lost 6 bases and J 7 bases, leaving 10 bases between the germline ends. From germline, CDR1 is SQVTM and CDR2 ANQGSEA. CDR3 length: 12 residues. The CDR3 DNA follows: TGCAGCGTGAGATTCCAAGCCAACGTCCTGACTTTC. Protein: CSVRFQANVLTF.

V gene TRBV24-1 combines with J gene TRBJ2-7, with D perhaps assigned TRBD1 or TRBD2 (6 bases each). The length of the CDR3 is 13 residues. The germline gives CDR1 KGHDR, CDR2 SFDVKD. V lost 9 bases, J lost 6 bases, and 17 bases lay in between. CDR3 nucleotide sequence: TGTGCCACCTCCCGCCCAGGGGAGGCCGAGCAGTACTTC. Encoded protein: CATSRPGEAEQYF.